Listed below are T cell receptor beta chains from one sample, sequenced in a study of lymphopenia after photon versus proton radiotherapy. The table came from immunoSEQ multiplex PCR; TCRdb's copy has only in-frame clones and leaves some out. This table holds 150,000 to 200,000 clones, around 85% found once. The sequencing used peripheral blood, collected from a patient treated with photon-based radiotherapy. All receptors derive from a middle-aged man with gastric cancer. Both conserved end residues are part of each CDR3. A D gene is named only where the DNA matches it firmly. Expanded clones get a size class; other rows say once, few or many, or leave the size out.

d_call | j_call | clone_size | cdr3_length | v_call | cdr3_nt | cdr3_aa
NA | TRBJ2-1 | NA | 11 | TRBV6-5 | TGTGCCAGCAGTTTGGGCCGGGAGCAGTTCTTC | CASSLGREQFF
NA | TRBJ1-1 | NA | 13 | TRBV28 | TGTGCCAGCAGTTTCGGAGGGCCGGGTGAAGCTTTCTTT | CASSFGGPGEAFF
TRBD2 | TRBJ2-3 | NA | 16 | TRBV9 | TGTGCCAGCAGCCGGACTAGCGGGGGACCTACAGATACGCAGTATTTT | CASSRTSGGPTDTQYF
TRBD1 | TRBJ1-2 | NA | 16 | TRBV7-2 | TGTGCCAGCAGCTTAGCGCTTGAGACAGGGATGGGGGGCTACACCTTC | CASSLALETGMGGYTF
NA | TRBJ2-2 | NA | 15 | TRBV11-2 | TGTGCCAGCAGCCTCGGGACGTCGAACACCGGGGAGCTGTTTTTT | CASSLGTSNTGELFF
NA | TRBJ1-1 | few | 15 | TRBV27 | TGTGCCAGCAGTTTACTAGCAGGGGAGGGCACTGAAGCTTTCTTT | CASSLLAGEGTEAFF
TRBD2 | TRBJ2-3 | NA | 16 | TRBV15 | TGTGCCACCAGCAGAGACCTAGCGGGAGGCACAGATACGCAGTATTTT | CATSRDLAGGTDTQYF
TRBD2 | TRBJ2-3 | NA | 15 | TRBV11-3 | TGTGCCAGCAGCCGAAACGGGAGGGCCACAGATACGCAGTATTTT | CASSRNGRATDTQYF
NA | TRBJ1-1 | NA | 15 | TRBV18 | TGTGCCAGCTCACCACCAGGGCAGGTGGTCACTGAAGCTTTCTTT | CASSPPGQVVTEAFF
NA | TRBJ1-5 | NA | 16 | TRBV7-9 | TGTGCCAGCAGCCCCGGAGAGGGGTATAGCAATCAGCCCCAGCATTTT | CASSPGEGYSNQPQHF
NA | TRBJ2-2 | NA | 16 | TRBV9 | TGTGCCAGCAGCGGAACCGGGACCAGAGGGGCCGGGGAGCTGTTTTTT | CASSGTGTRGAGELFF
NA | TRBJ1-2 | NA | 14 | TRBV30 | TGTGCCTGGACTGATTTCGGAGGGGAGCATGGCTACACCTTC | CAWTDFGGEHGYTF
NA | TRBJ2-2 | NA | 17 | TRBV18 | TGTGCCAGCTCACGACCCTGGGGGCGGAGGGACACCGGGGAGCTGTTTTTT | CASSRPWGRRDTGELFF
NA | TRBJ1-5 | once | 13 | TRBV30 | TGTGCCTGGAGCGGAAAGAGCAATCAGCCCCAGCATTTT | CAWSGKSNQPQHF
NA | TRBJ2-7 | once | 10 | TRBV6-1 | TGTGCCAGCACCGGTTACGAGCAGTACTTC | CASTGYEQYF
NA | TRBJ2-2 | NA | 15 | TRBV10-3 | TGTGCCATCAGTGGCTATAGGGACAACACCGGGGAGCTGTTTTTT | CAISGYRDNTGELFF
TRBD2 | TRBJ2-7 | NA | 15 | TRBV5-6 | TGTGCCAGCAGCAACCTAGCGGAGAGCTCCTACGAGCAGTACTTC | CASSNLAESSYEQYF
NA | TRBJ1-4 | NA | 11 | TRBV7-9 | TGTGCCAGCAGCTTGGTGGAAAAACTGTTTTTT | CASSLVEKLFF
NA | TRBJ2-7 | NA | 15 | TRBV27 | TGTGCCAGCAGTCCGGCGGTGAGCAAGCACTACGAGCAGTACTTC | CASSPAVSKHYEQYF
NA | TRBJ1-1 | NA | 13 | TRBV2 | TGTGCCAGCAGGACCAAGGGGACGTCTGAAGCTTTCTTT | CASRTKGTSEAFF
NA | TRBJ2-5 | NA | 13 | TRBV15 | TGTGCCACCAGCAGAGACAGTCGGGAGACCCAGTACTTC | CATSRDSRETQYF
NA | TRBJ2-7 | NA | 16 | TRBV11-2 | TGTGCCAGCACCTTTTATACAGGAGCTCTCCCATACGAGCAGTACTTC | CASTFYTGALPYEQYF
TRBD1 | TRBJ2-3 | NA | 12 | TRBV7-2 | TGTGCCAGCAGTTGGGACAGGGGAACGCAGTATTTT | CASSWDRGTQYF
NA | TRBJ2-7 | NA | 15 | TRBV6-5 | TGTGCCAGCAGAGATAGACAGGGAGGCTACGGGAAGCAGTACTTC | CASRDRQGGYGKQYF
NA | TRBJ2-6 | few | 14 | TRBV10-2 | TGCGCCAGCAGTGATATAGCTGGGGCCAACGTCCTGACTTTC | CASSDIAGANVLTF
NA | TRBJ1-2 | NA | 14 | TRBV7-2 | TGTGCCAGCAGCTTAGACCGCGAGGGCTATGGCTACACCTTC | CASSLDREGYGYTF
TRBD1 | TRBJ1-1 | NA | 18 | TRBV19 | TGTGCCAGTAGTATGCGTTCCCCACACAGGGGACTGAACACTGAAGCTTTCTTT | CASSMRSPHRGLNTEAFF
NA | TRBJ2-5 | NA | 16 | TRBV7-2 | TGTGCCAGCAGCTCGGGGTTCGGGAGTTCGGTGGAGACCCAGTACTTC | CASSSGFGSSVETQYF
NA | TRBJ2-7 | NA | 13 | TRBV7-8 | TGTGCCAGCAGCTTTGGGACCCCCGGGGAGCAGTACTTC | CASSFGTPGEQYF
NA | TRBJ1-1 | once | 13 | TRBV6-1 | TGTGCCAGTACCATCCTTCAGAACACTGAAGCTTTCTTT | CASTILQNTEAFF
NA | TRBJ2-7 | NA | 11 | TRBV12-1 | TGTGCCAGCAGATCTAGCGGGGGGCAGTACTTC | CASRSSGGQYF
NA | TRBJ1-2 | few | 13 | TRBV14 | TGTGCCAGCAGCCAATCGGGGGTGAGCGGCTACACCTTC | CASSQSGVSGYTF
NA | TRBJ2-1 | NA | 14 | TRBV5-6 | TGTGCCAGTACAGCCGGTTTTGGGCTGAATGAGCAGTTCTTC | CASTAGFGLNEQFF
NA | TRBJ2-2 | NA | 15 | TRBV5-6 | TGTGCCAGCAGCGTGTGGGGACAGAACACCGGGGAGCTGTTTTTT | CASSVWGQNTGELFF
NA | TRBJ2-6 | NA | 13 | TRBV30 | TGTGCCTGGAGTACGACTGGGGCCAACGTCCTGACTTTC | CAWSTTGANVLTF
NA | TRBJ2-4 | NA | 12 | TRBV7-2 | TGTGCCAGCAGCTTAGACGGCAACATTCAGTACTTC | CASSLDGNIQYF
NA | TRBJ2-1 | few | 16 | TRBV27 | TGTGCCAGCAGTTTATTTTCAGGGGTAAAAGACAAAGAGCAGTTCTTC | CASSLFSGVKDKEQFF
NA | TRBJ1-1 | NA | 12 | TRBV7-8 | TGTGCCAGCAGCTTCCAGGGAACTGAAGCTTTCTTT | CASSFQGTEAFF
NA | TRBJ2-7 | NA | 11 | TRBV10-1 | TGCGCCAGCAGGACCGCTCACGAGCAGTACTTC | CASRTAHEQYF
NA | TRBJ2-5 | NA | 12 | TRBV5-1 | TGCGCCAGCAGCTTGAACGGGGAGACCCAGTACTTC | CASSLNGETQYF
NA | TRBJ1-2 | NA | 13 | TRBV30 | TGTGCCTGGAGGGGTGACACTAACTATGGCTACACCTTC | CAWRGDTNYGYTF
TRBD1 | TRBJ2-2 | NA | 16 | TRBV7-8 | TGTGCCAGCAGCTTAGCGGGACAGGGGAACACCGGGGAGCTGTTTTTT | CASSLAGQGNTGELFF
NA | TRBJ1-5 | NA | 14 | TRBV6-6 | TGTGCCAGCAGTTACAGCGGGGGGAATCAGCCCCAGCATTTT | CASSYSGGNQPQHF
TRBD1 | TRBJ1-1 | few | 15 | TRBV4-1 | TGCGCCAGCAGCCAAGATAGGGGGCCGAACACTGAAGCTTTCTTT | CASSQDRGPNTEAFF
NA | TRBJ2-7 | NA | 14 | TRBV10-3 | TGTGCCATCAGTGAGTCTGCAGTTAGGTACGAGCAGTACTTC | CAISESAVRYEQYF
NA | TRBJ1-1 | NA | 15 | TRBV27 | TGTGCCAGCAGTCAACGACAGGTACCGAACACTGAAGCTTTCTTT | CASSQRQVPNTEAFF